This entry lists 9 T cell receptor beta chains sequenced from one sample in a study of T cell repertoires in cytomegalovirus infection. TCRdb passed the reads through MiXCR, listing each CDR3 protein once. The table lists more than 150,000 distinct CDR3 sequences, roughly 19% of them singletons. Sequences were obtained from PBMCs. These receptors were taken from a human donor in good health (CMV status not recorded). Some clones in this sample may be carry-over from other donors' samples.

This clonotype was recorded a few times. The V gene is TRBV29-1, the J gene TRBJ1-2; 7 nucleotides line up with TRBD1. The V gene end was trimmed by 5 bases and the J gene end by 4 bases; junction bases not matched to a gene: 7. CDR1 and CDR2 from the germline V gene are SQVTM and ANQGSEA. CDR3 length: 13 residues. The CDR3 DNA follows: TGCAGCGTTATCCAGGGGGTGAGCTATGGCTACACCTTC. It yields the protein CSVIQGVSYGYTF.

In its sample, this clonotype was seen a few times. V usage is TRBV11-1 and J usage is TRBJ2-7; D remains unclear. The CDR3 consists of 12 residues. V lost 3 bases and J 6 bases, leaving 9 bases between the germline ends. CDR1 and CDR2 from the germline V gene are SGHAT and FQDESV (reference sequence). This chain's CDR3 is CASSFPLGEQYF. CDR3 coding DNA: TGTGCCAGCAGCTTTCCCCTGGGCGAGCAGTACTTC.

The rearrangement uses TRBV6-2 or TRBV6-3 and TRBJ2-7; 10 bases align to TRBD1. With 5 bases clipped from V and 2 bases from J, the junction kept 6 bases outside the gene matches. CDR1 is MNHEY and CDR2 is SVGEGT in the germline V gene. This CDR3 contains 15 residues. The DNA of the CDR3 is TGTGCCAGCAGTCCGACGGGACAGGGGACCTACGAGCAGTACTTC. Translated: CASSPTGQGTYEQYF.

This clonotype occurred many times. The chain is built from TRBV12-3 or TRBV12-4 and TRBJ1-2, with 11 bases aligning to TRBD1. This CDR3 contains 15 residues. Unmatched junction bases numbered 3, after V lost 0 bases and J lost 6 bases. CDR3 loop: CASSLAGQGADGYTF. CDR3 nucleotides: TGTGCCAGCAGTTTAGCAGGACAGGGGGCTGATGGCTACACCTTC.

This rearrangement joins TRBV9 to TRBJ1-3; possibly TRBD1 for D (5 bases). V was shortened by 3 bases and J by 0 bases, with 13 bases between the two germline ends. Germline V CDR1 and CDR2: SGDLS, YYNGEE. The CDR3 runs 16 residues. CDR3 residues: CASSAMTANSGNTIYF. The DNA for the CDR3 is TGTGCCAGCAGCGCGATGACAGCTAACTCTGGAAACACCATATATTTT.

This clonotype appeared many times. The gene calls are TRBV7-9 and TRBJ2-1; TRBD2 matches 11 bases. This CDR3 contains 17 residues. Germline V gene data show CDR1 as SEHNR and CDR2 as FQNEAQ (reference sequence). J was trimmed by 8 bases and V by 4 bases; bases with no gene match: 13. CDR3 residues: CASSSTGLAGGRHEQFF. The DNA of the CDR3 is TGTGCCAGCAGCTCCACCGGCCTAGCGGGAGGACGCCATGAGCAGTTCTTC.

At least ten counts were recorded for this clonotype. The chain recombines TRBV7-2 with TRBJ2-4; 8 bases are a match to TRBD1. From germline, CDR1 is SGHTA and CDR2 FQGNSA. The CDR3 spans 18 residues. Germline trimming cut 1 base from V and 4 bases from J; bases unmatched to any gene: 12. The CDR3 reads CASSLGHSVGTGKNIQYF. In DNA form, the CDR3 reads TGTGCCAGCAGCTTAGGGCATTCTGTTGGGACAGGAAAAAACATTCAGTACTTC.

This clonotype occurred many times. This sequence joins TRBV7-8 and TRBJ1-2, with D unresolved. CDR3 size: 15 residues. Trimming left V 2 bases short and J 3 bases short, with 13 bases between. Germline-derived CDR1 and CDR2 are SGHVS and FQNEAQ. This CDR3 reads CASSLNRVSHYGYTF. The CDR3, as DNA: TGTGCCAGCAGCTTAAATAGAGTGAGCCACTATGGCTACACCTTC.

This clonotype was seen repeatedly, ten times or more. The V gene is TRBV7-9, the J gene TRBJ2-2; 8 bases fit TRBD2. The V gene's germline CDR1 is SEHNR and CDR2 FQNEAQ (reference sequence). Trimming took 2 bases from V and 4 from J; bases not matched to a gene: 9. The CDR3 is 17 amino acids. The DNA for the CDR3 is TGTGCCAGCAGCTTAATGGCTAGCGGGTTGAGCACCGGGGAGCTGTTTTTT. Translated: CASSLMASGLSTGELFF.